The rows below give T cell receptor beta chains drawn from one sample of a study of blood T cell repertoires in COVID-19. The table came from immunoSEQ multiplex PCR; TCRdb's copy has only in-frame clones and leaves some out. The data contain just over 300,000 clones, approximately 86% of them seen just once; the ten biggest clones take up about 2.5%. The material sequenced was peripheral blood. The receptors were gathered from a man in his late teens or twenties with active or convalescent COVID-19. Both conserved end residues are part of each CDR3. The D gene is left open where the match is weak. A row's size may be missing; if present it is once, few, many or a size class.

CDR3aa	CDR3nt	d_gene	v_gene	len	j_gene	abundance
CASSLVTGDTIYF	TGTGCCAGCAGTTTAGTTACCGGGGACACCATATATTTT	-	TRBV6-5	13	TRBJ1-3	-
CASSRRQSMDTIYF	TGTGCCAGCAGCCGCAGACAGAGCATGGACACCATATATTTT	-	TRBV5-5	14	TRBJ1-3	-
CASSPNYRENYGYTF	TGTGCCAGCAGCCCTAACTACAGGGAGAACTATGGCTACACCTTC	-	TRBV11-2	15	TRBJ1-2	-
CASSQSGTGWDEQYF	TGCGCCAGCAGCCAGTCCGGGACAGGGTGGGACGAGCAGTACTTC	TRBD1	TRBV4-1	15	TRBJ2-7	-
CASSYNGYREQYF	TGTGCCAGCAGCTACAACGGGTACCGGGAGCAGTACTTC	-	TRBV7-2	13	TRBJ2-7	-
CASSEEGQGYYGYTF	TGTGCCAGCAGTGAAGAGGGGCAGGGGTACTATGGCTACACCTTC	-	TRBV6-1	15	TRBJ1-2	many
CASSPRGAVSSTDTQYF	TGTGCCAGCTCACCCCGCGGGGCGGTCTCTAGCACAGATACGCAGTATTTT	-	TRBV18	17	TRBJ2-3	-
CASSLASEPYSNQPQHF	TGTGCCAGCAGCTTAGCGTCCGAGCCTTATAGCAATCAGCCCCAGCATTTT	-	TRBV7-6	17	TRBJ1-5	-
CSASSRSNTEAFF	TGCAGTGCTAGTTCCCGGTCGAACACTGAAGCTTTCTTT	-	TRBV20-1	13	TRBJ1-1	-
CASSSPGHREKLFF	TGTGCCAGCAGTTCGCCGGGACATAGGGAAAAACTGTTTTTT	-	TRBV27	14	TRBJ1-4	-
CASSLGPSGSLYEQFF	TGTGCCAGCAGCTTAGGGCCTAGCGGGAGTTTGTATGAGCAGTTCTTC	TRBD2	TRBV7-2	16	TRBJ2-1	-
CASRISWGALHF	TGTGCCAGCAGGATCAGTTGGGGAGCTCTGCATTTT	-	TRBV12-3/TRBV12-4	12	TRBJ1-5	-
CASSPPWGVSDYEQYF	TGTGCCAGCTCACCACCGTGGGGGGTATCTGACTACGAGCAGTACTTC	-	TRBV18	16	TRBJ2-7	-
CASSSRPYRGLNNSPLHF	TGTGCCAGCAGTTCCCGACCGTACAGGGGGTTGAATAATTCACCCCTCCACTTT	TRBD1	TRBV27	18	TRBJ1-6	-
CASSQAGVVNSPLHF	TGTGCCAGCAGCCAAGCCGGAGTCGTTAATTCACCCCTCCACTTT	-	TRBV3-1/TRBV3-2	15	TRBJ1-6	once
CASSSREPNTEAFF	TGTGCCAGTAGTTCCCGGGAGCCGAACACTGAAGCTTTCTTT	-	TRBV19	14	TRBJ1-1	-
CASNDRGRDSPLHF	TGTGCCAGCAACGACAGGGGTCGTGATTCACCCCTCCACTTT	TRBD1	TRBV6-1	14	TRBJ1-6	-
CASSDRFSYEQYF	TGTGCCAGCAGCGACAGGTTCTCCTACGAGCAGTACTTC	-	TRBV5-5	13	TRBJ2-7	-
CASSGQNTEAFF	TGTGCCAGCAGTGGACAGAACACTGAAGCTTTCTTT	-	TRBV2	12	TRBJ1-1	once